The clone carrying this T cell receptor beta chain was counted ten times or more. The target antigen is unknown. This sample stems from a study of T-cell memory formation after mild COVID-19. Study-wide findings and caveats: Clones that contracted from day 15 to 85 had balanced CD4/CD8; later expanders were CD4+ biased. The SARS-CoV-2 specificity of second-wave clones reaching peak at day 37 remained unverified.

V lost 4 bases and J 4 bases, leaving 4 bases between the germline ends. The CDR3 runs to 11 residues. Each CDR3 protein is one row after TCRdb ran MiXCR on the 5' RACE reads. Of approximately 500,000 distinct CDR3 sequences listed, 20% to 25% are singletons. J is TRBJ1-1 and V is TRBV12-3 or TRBV12-4; D gene unclear. This sequence was found in an adult woman who had mild COVID-19 (a few samples of this study predate the infection). Cell type and time point are not known. Sequenced sample: PBMCs or a T cell subset sorted from them (not recorded which). Here the CDR3 reads CASSSGTEAFF. The CDR3 DNA is TGTGCCAGCAGTTCGGGCACTGAAGCTTTCTTT.